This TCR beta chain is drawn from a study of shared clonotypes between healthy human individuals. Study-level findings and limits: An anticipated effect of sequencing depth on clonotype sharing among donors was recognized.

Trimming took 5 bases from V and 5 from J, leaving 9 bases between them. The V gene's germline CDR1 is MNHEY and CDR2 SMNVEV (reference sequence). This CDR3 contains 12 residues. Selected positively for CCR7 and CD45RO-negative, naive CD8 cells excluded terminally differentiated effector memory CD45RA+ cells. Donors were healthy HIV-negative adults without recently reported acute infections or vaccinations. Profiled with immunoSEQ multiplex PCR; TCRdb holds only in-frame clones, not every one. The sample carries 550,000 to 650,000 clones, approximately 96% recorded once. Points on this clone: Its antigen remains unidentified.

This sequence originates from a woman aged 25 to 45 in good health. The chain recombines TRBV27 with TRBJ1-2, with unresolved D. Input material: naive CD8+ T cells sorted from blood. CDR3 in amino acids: CASSTGPYGYTF. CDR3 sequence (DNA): TGTGCCAGCAGTACCGGTCCTTATGGCTACACCTTC.